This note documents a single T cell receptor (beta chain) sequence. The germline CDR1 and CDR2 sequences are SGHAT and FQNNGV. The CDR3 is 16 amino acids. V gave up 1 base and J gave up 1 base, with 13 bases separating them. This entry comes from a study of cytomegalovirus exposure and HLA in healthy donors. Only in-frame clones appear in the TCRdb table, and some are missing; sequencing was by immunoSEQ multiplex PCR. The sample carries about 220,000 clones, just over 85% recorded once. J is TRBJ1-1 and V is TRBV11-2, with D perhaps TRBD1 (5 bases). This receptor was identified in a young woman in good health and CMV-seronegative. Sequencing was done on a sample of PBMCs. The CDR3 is CASSLGQLHQNTEAFF. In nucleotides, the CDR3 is TGTGCCAGCAGCTTAGGACAGCTCCACCAGAACACTGAAGCTTTCTTT.